This TCR beta chain originates from a study of control samples from healthy donors and cancer patients (dated by TCRdb to between 2020 and 2021). On this clone itself: The clone's antigen remains unknown. Base qualities are not at hand, and no much larger clone is one base apart.

The germline V gene (reference sequence) provides CDR1 SEHNR and CDR2 FQNEAQ. Trimming leaves V shorter by 5 bases and J shorter by 4 bases, with the junction holding 6 bases beyond the gene matches. From the cysteine up to the phenylalanine, the CDR3 has a length of 15 residues. Only the CDR3 DNA stays, 45 bases, in frame from base 1. Libraries were built with the immunoSEQ multiplex PCR assay. The clones in this table, taken by TCRdb from immuneACCESS, are in-frame only. Not every clone is retained; where verified, under half of the shortfall comes from an unresolved V gene, and the cause of the rest is unknown. A total of 100,000 to 150,000 clones appear in this sample, more than 75% of them only once. 7% to 10% of the sample comes from the top ten.

The sequence derives from a middle-aged man in good health. Sequencing was performed on blood. The chain was built from TRBV7-9 and TRBJ1-1, with 11 bases matching TRBD1. The nucleotide sequence reads TGTGCCAGCAGCCTAGGACAGGGGGCTAGCACTGAAGCTTTCTTT. Its coded protein is CASSLGQGASTEAFF. The full variable domain, completed from the reference TRBV7-9 and TRBJ1-1 proteins outside the CDR3, reads DTGVSQNPRHKITKRGQNVTFRCDPISEHNRLYWYRQTLGQGPEFLTYFQNEAQLEKSRLLSDRFSAERPKGSFSTLEIQRTEQGDSAMYLCASSLGQGASTEAFFGQGTRLTVV.